What follows is one TCR beta chain and its context. TCRdb keeps only in-frame clones here, not all; method: immunoSEQ multiplex PCR. The profile covers about 62,000 clones, with around 94% appearing a single time and around 1.5% taken by the ten largest. Treatment specified: preoperative locoregional IRX-2 cytokine immunotherapy. Patients received preoperative, locoregional IRX-2 cytokine immunotherapy in a phase Ib study. The sample is drawn from a study of preoperative IRX-2 immunotherapy in early breast cancer. Germline values: CDR1 SGHNT, CDR2 YYREEE (reference sequence). There are 14 residues in the CDR3. Trimming took off 0 bases at V and 3 bases at J, with 9 bases between the two ends.

The clonotype originates from a human donor with breast cancer. This sample was obtained from a patient treated with IRX-2 immunotherapy. The J gene is TRBJ1-2, the V gene TRBV5-4; unclear D gene. The CDR3 spells CASSLAGSYYGYTF. CDR3 nucleotides: TGTGCCAGCAGCTTGGCAGGTTCTTACTATGGCTACACCTTC.